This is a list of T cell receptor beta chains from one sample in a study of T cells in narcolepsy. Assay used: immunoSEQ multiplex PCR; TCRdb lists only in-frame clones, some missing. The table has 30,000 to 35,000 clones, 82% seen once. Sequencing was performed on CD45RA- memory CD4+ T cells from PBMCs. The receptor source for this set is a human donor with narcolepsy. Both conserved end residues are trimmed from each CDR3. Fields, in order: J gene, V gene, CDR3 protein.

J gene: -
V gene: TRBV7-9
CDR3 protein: ASSGPIGYEQY

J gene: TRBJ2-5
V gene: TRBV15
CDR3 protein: ATSRVAGGETQY

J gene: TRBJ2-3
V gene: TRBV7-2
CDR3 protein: ASSKDGGLGTDTQY

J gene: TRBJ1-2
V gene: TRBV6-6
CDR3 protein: ASSYDREYGYT

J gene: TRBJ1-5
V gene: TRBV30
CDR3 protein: AWSLTNQPQH

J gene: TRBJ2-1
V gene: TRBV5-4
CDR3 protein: ASSSILTGYNEQF

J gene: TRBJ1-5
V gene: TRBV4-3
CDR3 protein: ASSQEENQPQH

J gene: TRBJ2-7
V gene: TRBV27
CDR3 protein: ASSPPAGGPSYEQY

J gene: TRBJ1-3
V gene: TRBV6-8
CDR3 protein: ASRTSRSSGNTIY

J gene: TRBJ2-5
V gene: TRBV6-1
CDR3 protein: ARGRGGEAETQY

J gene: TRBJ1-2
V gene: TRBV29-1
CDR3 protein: SVLSLQGSGYT

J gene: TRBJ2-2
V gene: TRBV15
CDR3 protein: ATSTHRDPNTGELF

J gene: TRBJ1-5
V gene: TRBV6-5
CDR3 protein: ASSEGRGGQPQH

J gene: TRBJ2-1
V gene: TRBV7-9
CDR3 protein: ASSRGPTSYNEQF

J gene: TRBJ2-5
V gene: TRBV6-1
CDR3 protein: ASTSGPNQETQY

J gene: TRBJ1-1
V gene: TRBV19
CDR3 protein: ASSIKRNTEAF

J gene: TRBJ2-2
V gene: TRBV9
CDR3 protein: ASSVASGVNTGELF

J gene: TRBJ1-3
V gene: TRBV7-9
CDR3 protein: ASGSTGGPSGNTIY

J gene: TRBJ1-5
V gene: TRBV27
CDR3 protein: ASSAGTWNSNQPQH

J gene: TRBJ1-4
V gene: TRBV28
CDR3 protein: ASSMDRGGEKLF

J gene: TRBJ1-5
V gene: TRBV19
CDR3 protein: ASGNREGSSNQPQH

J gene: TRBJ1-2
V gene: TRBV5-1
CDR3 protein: ASSFGPQEIYT